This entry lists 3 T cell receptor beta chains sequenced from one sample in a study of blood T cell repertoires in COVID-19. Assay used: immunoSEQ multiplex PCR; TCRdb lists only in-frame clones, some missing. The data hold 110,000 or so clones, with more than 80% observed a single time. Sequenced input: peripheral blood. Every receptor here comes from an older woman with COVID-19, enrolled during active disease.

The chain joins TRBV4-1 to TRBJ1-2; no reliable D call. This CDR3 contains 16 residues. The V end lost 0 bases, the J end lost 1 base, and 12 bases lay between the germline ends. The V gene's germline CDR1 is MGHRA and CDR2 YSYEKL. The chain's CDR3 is CASSQDADPLNYGYTF. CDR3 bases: TGCGCCAGCAGCCAAGATGCCGATCCACTTAACTATGGCTACACCTTC.

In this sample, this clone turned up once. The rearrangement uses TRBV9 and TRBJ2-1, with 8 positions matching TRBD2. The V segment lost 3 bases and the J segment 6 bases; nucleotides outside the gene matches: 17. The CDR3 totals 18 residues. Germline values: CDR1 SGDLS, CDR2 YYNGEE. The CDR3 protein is CASSALPRQRGYSNEQFF. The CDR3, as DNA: TGTGCCAGCAGCGCCCTCCCCCGTCAGCGGGGGTATAGCAATGAGCAGTTCTTC.

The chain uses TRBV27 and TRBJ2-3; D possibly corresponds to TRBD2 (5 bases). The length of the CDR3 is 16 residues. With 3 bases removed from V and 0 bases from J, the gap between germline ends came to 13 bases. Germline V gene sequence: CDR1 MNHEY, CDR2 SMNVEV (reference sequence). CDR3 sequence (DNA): TGTGCCAGCAGTTTGCGAGCGGCTACTAGCACAGATACGCAGTATTTT. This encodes CASSLRAATSTDTQYF.